The 12 T cell receptor beta chains below come from one sample, sequenced in a study of control samples from healthy donors and cancer patients. TCRdb keeps only in-frame clones here, not all; method: immunoSEQ multiplex PCR. The repertoire has about 170,000 clones, 80% to 95% of them found once; the top ten carry over 4%. The specimen was blood. These receptors were taken from a woman aged 55-69 years in good health.

The gene calls are TRBV14 and TRBJ2-7; 9 bases agree with TRBD1. The CDR3 is 18 amino acids. The ends lost 4 bases at V and 4 bases at J; junction bases unmatched: 17. CDR1 and CDR2 from the germline V gene are SGHDN and FVKESK. For the CDR3, the DNA is TGTGCCAGCAGCCTCCAGGACAGGGGCAGCGGGGACAGGTACGAGCAGTACTTC. Amino acids: CASSLQDRGSGDRYEQYF.

V usage is TRBV3-1 (or the pseudogene TRBV3-2) and J usage is TRBJ1-2, with 10 bases that match TRBD1. CDR1 is LGHDT and CDR2 is YNNKEL in the germline V gene (reference sequence). V was pared by 4 bases and J by 8 bases, with 7 bases of the junction left unmatched. This CDR3 region has 14 residues. The DNA for the CDR3 is TGTGCCAGCAGCCCTCTGGGACAGGGGAAGGGCTACACCTTC. It specifies CASSPLGQGKGYTF.

This chain links TRBV3-1 (or the pseudogene TRBV3-2) with TRBJ2-2, with a weak D call TRBD1 (5 bases). The CDR3 is 14 amino acids. V was shortened by 8 bases and J by 1 base, with 11 bases between the two germline ends. Germline CDR1 LGHDT, CDR2 YNNKEL (reference sequence). The DNA of the CDR3 is TGTGCCAGCTCTGCCACAGGGAACACCGGGGAGCTGTTTTTT. It translates to CASSATGNTGELFF.

The rearrangement links TRBV6-6 to TRBJ1-1, with a weak D call TRBD1 (6 bases). The germline gives CDR1 MNHNY, CDR2 SVGAGI (reference sequence). Trimming pared 5 bases from V and 1 base from J, leaving 11 bases between. The CDR3 contains 14 residues. DNA of the CDR3: TGTGCCAGCAGTACGGACAGACAGAACACTGAAGCTTTCTTT. Protein product: CASSTDRQNTEAFF.

This chain links TRBV25-1 with TRBJ1-6, with 9 bases identical to TRBD1. The trim removed 1 base at V and 6 bases at J, leaving 7 bases unmatched. Germline V CDR1 and CDR2: MGHDK, SYGVNS. The CDR3 totals 17 residues. As DNA, the CDR3 is TGTGCCAGCAGTGAATTCCACGCGGGACAGGGTAATTCACCCCTCCACTTT. This sequence encodes CASSEFHAGQGNSPLHF.

The chain joins TRBV11-2 to TRBJ1-3, with D perhaps TRBD1 (5 bases). Germline CDR1 SGHAT, CDR2 FQNNGV. Trimming took 5 bases from V and 2 from J, leaving 10 bases between them. This CDR3 comprises 14 residues. CDR3 loop: CASSPGRAGNTIYF. In nucleotides, the CDR3 is TGTGCCAGCAGCCCGGGCAGGGCTGGAAACACCATATATTTT.

The chain uses TRBV2 and TRBJ2-2; D remains unclear. Trimming stripped 6 bases from V and 3 bases from J, with 11 bases between. Germline V CDR1 and CDR2: SNHLY, FYNNEI. The CDR3 runs to 14 residues. This CDR3 reads CASRHESDTGELFF. DNA for the CDR3: TGTGCCAGCAGGCATGAATCTGACACCGGGGAGCTGTTTTTT.

This clone qualifies as medium-sized (0.01 to 0.1%). This clone may be a read error of a much larger clone one base away. The chain has TRBV7-9 and TRBJ2-5; the match to TRBD2 covers 11 bases. This CDR3 is 17 amino acids long. The junction had 7 bases not matched to a gene; V was cut back by 3 bases and J by 1 base. CDR1 is SEHNR and CDR2 is FQNEAQ in the germline V gene (reference sequence). As DNA, the CDR3 is TGTGCCAGCAGCTTCCCTATAGCGGGGGGGGGCCAAGAGACCCAGTACTTC. Its translation is CASSFPIAGGGQETQYF.

The rearrangement uses TRBV5-4 and TRBJ1-3; no clear D. The germline V gene encodes CDR1 SGHNT and CDR2 YYREEE (reference sequence). The CDR3 totals 12 residues. V dropped 2 bases and J dropped 4 bases, with 4 bases sitting between them. DNA for the CDR3: TGTGCCAGCAGCTTCGGGGGAAACACCATATATTTT. Translated: CASSFGGNTIYF.

The chain joins TRBV6-5 to TRBJ2-6; no firm D call. The CDR3 length is 15 residues. Trimming shortened V by 2 bases and J by 0 bases, and 5 bases separated the two germline ends. In germline, CDR1 is MNHEY, CDR2 SVGAGI. The CDR3 DNA follows: TGTGCCAGCAGTTACGACAACTCTGGGGCCAACGTCCTGACTTTC. This sequence encodes CASSYDNSGANVLTF.

The rearrangement links TRBV11-2 to TRBJ1-6; weak D call: TRBD1 (6 bases). Trimming cost V 5 bases and J 11 bases, with 13 bases left between them. The CDR3 covers 13 residues. CDR1 and CDR2 (germline): SGHAT, FQNNGV. CDR3 in DNA: TGTGCCAGCAGCATCACAGGGAGGGCACCCCTCCACTTT. This encodes CASSITGRAPLHF.

The chain recombines TRBV11-2 with TRBJ1-2, with a tentative D call TRBD1 (6 bases). Trimming cost V 8 bases and J 2 bases, with 12 bases left between them. This CDR3 has 13 residues. Germline CDR1 SGHAT, CDR2 FQNNGV. The CDR3: CASGDTRNYGYTF. The DNA of the CDR3 is TGTGCCAGCGGGGACACTCGGAACTATGGCTACACCTTC.